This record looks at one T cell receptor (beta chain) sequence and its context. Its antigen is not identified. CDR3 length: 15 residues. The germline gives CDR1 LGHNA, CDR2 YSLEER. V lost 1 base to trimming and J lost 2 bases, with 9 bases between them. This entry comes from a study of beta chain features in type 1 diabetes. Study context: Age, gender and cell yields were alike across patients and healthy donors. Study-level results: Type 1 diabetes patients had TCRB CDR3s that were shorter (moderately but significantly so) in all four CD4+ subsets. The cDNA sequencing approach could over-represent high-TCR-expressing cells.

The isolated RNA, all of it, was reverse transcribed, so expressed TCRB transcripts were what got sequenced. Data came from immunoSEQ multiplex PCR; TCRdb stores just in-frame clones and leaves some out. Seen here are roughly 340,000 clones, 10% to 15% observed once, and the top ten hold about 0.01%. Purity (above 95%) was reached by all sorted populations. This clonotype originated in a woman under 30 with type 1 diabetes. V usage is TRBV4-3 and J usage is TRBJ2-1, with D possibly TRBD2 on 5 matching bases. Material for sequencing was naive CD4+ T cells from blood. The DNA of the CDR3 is TGCGCCAGCAGCCAAGTGACGGGAACCTACAATGAGCAGTTCTTC. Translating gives CASSQVTGTYNEQFF.